This entry describes one T cell receptor (beta chain). What it binds is unknown. At one boundary the junction diverges from the germline segment, which might be a read error. This sample was taken from a study of CD8+CD57+ T cells in acquired aplastic anemia. Findings of the study overall: Patients and controls were found to share twenty-nine CD8+ CDR3 sequences.

TCR beta VDJ and CDR3 profiling used genomic DNA as template. Using its own MiXCR run on the reads, TCRdb lists one record per CDR3 protein. The data hold about 420,000 distinct CDR3 sequences, with around 72% observed a single time. CDR1 and CDR2 from the germline V gene are SGHTA and FQGNSA. The CDR3 consists of 13 residues. Sequencing was performed on sorted CD4+, CD8+, or CD8+CD57+ T cells (not recorded which) from PBMCs. This sequence originates from a human donor in good health, serving as a control. This chain uses TRBV7-2 with TRBJ2-2, with 8 nucleotides matching TRBD1. The CDR3 loop is CASSPAGGAGEAF. CDR3 coding DNA: TGTGCCAGCAGCCCGGCAGGGGGCGCGGGTGAAGCTTTC.